These 32 T cell receptor beta chains originate from one sample sequenced in a study of Graves' ophthalmopathy and Graves' hyperthyroidism. RNA served as the template for amplifying TCR beta CDR3 regions. Second-round multiplex PCR came after a first-round RT-PCR that employed HTBI primers. TCRdb re-called the multiplex PCR reads with MiXCR, one entry per CDR3 protein. The data hold about 1.1 million distinct CDR3 sequences, with about two fifths observed a single time. The sample comprised peripheral blood or thyroid tissue (not recorded which). The receptors come from an adult man with Graves' hyperthyroidism.

This clonotype was counted only a few times. The rearrangement joins TRBV7-8 to TRBJ2-5; TRBD2 might be the D (6 bases). This CDR3 contains 17 residues. Germline-derived CDR1 and CDR2 are SGHVS and FQNEAQ. Trimming stripped 5 bases from V and 0 bases from J, with 19 bases between. The chain's CDR3 is CASSPLPRETNQETQYF. The CDR3 DNA is TGTGCCAGCAGCCCACTCCCCCGGGAGACTAACCAAGAGACCCAGTACTTC.

The chain is built from TRBV10-3 and TRBJ2-7; 9 bases map to TRBD1. Germline CDR1 reads ENHRY; CDR2 reads SYGVKD. The CDR3 is 16 amino acids. V was clipped by 3 bases and J by 7 bases; unmatched bases: 13. CDR3 residues: CAISDRTGTGPREQYF. Here the CDR3 DNA reads TGTGCCATCAGTGACCGAACCGGGACAGGGCCGCGAGAGCAGTACTTC.

The rearrangement joins TRBV7-3 to TRBJ2-7, with D possibly called TRBD1 or TRBD2 (5 bases each). CDR1 SGHTA and CDR2 FQGTGA come from the germline V gene. V was cut by 5 bases and J by 3 bases, with 23 bases left in between. The CDR3 length is 17 residues. This CDR3 reads CASSQEVGTAVSYEQYF. The CDR3 nucleotides are TGTGCCAGCAGCCAAGAGGTTGGGACCGCGGTTAGCTACGAGCAGTACTTC. Full variable domain (remainder filled in from reference TRBV7-3 and TRBJ2-7): GAGVSQTPSNKVTEKGKYVELRCDPISGHTALYWYRQSLGQGPEFLIYFQGTGAADDSGLPNDRFFAVRPEGSVSTLKIQRTERGDSAVYLCASSQEVGTAVSYEQYFGPGTRLTVT.

As concerns this clonotype: Likely a read error: the CDR3 ends without its conserved phenylalanine or tryptophan. Because the CDR3's place on the DNA is in doubt, the DNA is left out and the CDR3 is given as listed by TCRdb. The chain has TRBV5-1 and TRBJ2-5. The CDR3 adds up to 15 amino acids, both ends counted. CDR1 is SGHRS and CDR2 is YFSETQ in the germline V gene. CDR3 region: CASSLVVEGGYTFGS.

At least ten counts were recorded for this clonotype. The chain joins TRBV19 to TRBJ1-1, with a possible D match to TRBD1 (5 bases). This CDR3 region has 17 residues. CDR1 is LNHDA and CDR2 is SQIVND in the germline V gene (reference sequence). V was clipped by 3 bases and J by 0 bases, with 17 bases between them. In nucleotides, the CDR3 is TGTGCCAGTAGTATCCCCGGGGACCGGATACTGAACACTGAAGCTTTCTTT. It specifies CASSIPGDRILNTEAFF.

The table lists this clonotype with many counts. The chain combines TRBV5-5 with TRBJ2-7; D possibly corresponds to TRBD2 (6 bases). CDR1 SGHKS and CDR2 YYEKEE come from the germline V gene (reference sequence). This CDR3 is 14 amino acids long. Trimming left V 3 bases short and J 2 bases short, with 12 bases between. CDR3 coding DNA: TGTGCCAGCAGCTCGGGACTCGGCGCCTACGAGCAGTACTTC. It specifies CASSSGLGAYEQYF.

The sample holds many counts of this clonotype. The chain is built from TRBV25-1 and TRBJ2-7, with a tentative D call TRBD2 (7 bases). This CDR3 is 14 amino acids long. V dropped 5 bases and J dropped 3 bases, with 14 bases sitting between them. Germline loops: CDR1 MGHDK, CDR2 SYGVNS. The CDR3, as DNA: TGTGCCAGCAGTCCGGGGGGCTCCCGCTACGAGCAGTACTTC. This sequence encodes CASSPGGSRYEQYF.

This clonotype was counted many times. The gene calls are TRBV11-2 and TRBJ1-3; 8 nucleotides match TRBD1. The germline gives CDR1 SGHAT, CDR2 FQNNGV. The CDR3 totals 15 residues. V dropped 5 bases and J dropped 1; count of bases not matched to a gene: 4. The DNA for the CDR3 is TGTGCCAGCAGCGCCAGGACAGGGTCTGGAAACACCATATATTTT. This gives the protein CASSARTGSGNTIYF.

As to this clonotype: The junction differs from germline at one of its ends, possibly a read error. The chain has TRBV7-9 and TRBJ2-7, with D perhaps TRBD1 (6 bases). The CDR3 extends over 15 amino acids. Germline V gene sequence: CDR1 SEHNR, CDR2 FQNEAQ (reference sequence). This CDR3 is CASSLSLDSTGELYF. The CDR3 nucleotides are TGTGCCAGCAGCTTAAGCCTGGACAGCACCGGGGAGCTGTACTTC.

The chain joins TRBV19 to TRBJ2-5; D gene uncertain. CDR3 size: 14 residues. Germline V gene sequence: CDR1 LNHDA, CDR2 SQIVND (reference sequence). V was cut by 4 bases and J by 0 bases, with 9 bases left in between. CDR3 region: CASSNSSNQETQYF. For the CDR3, the DNA is TGTGCCAGTAGTAACAGCAGCAACCAAGAGACCCAGTACTTC.

This clonotype was seen ten or more times. This rearrangement joins TRBV2 to TRBJ2-7; no reliable D call. Looked up from germline, CDR1 is SNHLY and CDR2 is FYNNEI. The germline V and J ends were trimmed by 6 bases and 4 bases, with 10 bases remaining between them. This CDR3 is 12 amino acids long. Here the CDR3 DNA reads TGTGCCAGCAGCCGACTTGGGTACGAGCAGTACTTC. Residues: CASSRLGYEQYF.

This clonotype came up many times. This chain links TRBV10-3 with TRBJ1-5; 7 bases fit TRBD1. V shed 3 bases, J shed 6 bases, and the junction held 8 bases outside the gene matches. The CDR3 contains 15 residues. Germline-derived CDR1 and CDR2 are ENHRY and SYGVKD. The CDR3 loop reads CAISDEGTVVQPQHF. CDR3 bases: TGTGCCATCAGTGATGAGGGGACAGTAGTTCAGCCCCAGCATTTT.

Only a few counts were recorded for this clonotype. This chain uses TRBV27 with TRBJ2-7, with D tentatively TRBD1 (7 bases). This CDR3 spans 12 amino acids. V lost 7 bases and J 6 bases, leaving 13 bases between the germline ends. In germline, CDR1 is MNHEY, CDR2 SMNVEV (reference sequence). The CDR3 DNA sequence: TGTGCCAGCATTCGGCAGGGGGGCGAGCAGTACTTC. This sequence encodes CASIRQGGEQYF.

This chain uses TRBV7-4 with TRBJ1-6; no firm D call. Germline loops: CDR1 SGHVT, CDR2 SQSDAQ. V lost 3 bases and J 7 bases, leaving 13 bases between the germline ends. This CDR3 has 15 residues. CDR3 coding DNA: TGTGCCAGCAGCTTCTATGCAGTCGCCAATTCACCCCTCCACTTT. It yields the protein CASSFYAVANSPLHF. Supplemented by reference TRBV7-4 and TRBJ1-6, the full variable domain reads GAGVSQSPRYKVAKRGRDVALRCDSISGHVTLYWYRQTLGQGSEVLTYSQSDAQRDKSGRPSGRFSAERPERSVSTLKIQRTEQGDSAVYLCASSFYAVANSPLHFGNGTRLTVT.

This sequence joins TRBV20-1 and TRBJ2-7; the match to TRBD1 covers 9 bases. The CDR3 has 14 amino acids. V shed 6 bases, J shed 1 base, and the junction held 7 bases outside the gene matches. Per the germline V gene, CDR1 is DFQATT and CDR2 is SNEGSKA (reference sequence). CDR3 in amino acids: CSAPQGQGSYEQYF. DNA for the CDR3: TGCAGTGCCCCACAGGGACAGGGATCCTACGAGCAGTACTTC.

The rearrangement uses TRBV6-5 and TRBJ2-2; TRBD2 is a possible D gene (6 bases). The CDR3 length is 14 residues. Trimming took off 6 bases at V and 0 bases at J, with 8 bases between the two ends. Germline values: CDR1 MNHEY, CDR2 SVGAGI. CDR3 sequence: CASRDYTNTGELFF. The CDR3 DNA sequence: TGTGCCAGCAGGGACTACACGAACACCGGGGAGCTGTTTTTT.

Worth noting for this clonotype: This may come from a read error, since a much larger clone is one base off. The chain combines TRBV11-2 with TRBJ2-5, with TRBD2 as a possible D gene (5 bases). The CDR3 has 12 residues. Germline CDR1 reads SGHAT; CDR2 reads FQNNGV. Here the CDR3 DNA reads TGTGCCAGCAGCAGCGGCCAAGGGACCCAGTACTTC. The encoded protein is CASSSGQGTQYF.

This clonotype was counted at least ten times. The chain has TRBV7-9 and TRBJ1-4; TRBD1 aligns across 8 bases. Germline V gene sequence: CDR1 SEHNR, CDR2 FQNEAQ (reference sequence). The CDR3 runs 15 residues. V dropped 5 bases and J dropped 6; count of bases not matched to a gene: 8. The CDR3 DNA is TGTGCCAGCAGCGCACAGGGGGAGCACGATGAAAAACTGTTTTTT. Translation gives CASSAQGEHDEKLFF.

In its sample, this clonotype was seen many times. The chain links TRBV9 to TRBJ2-7; D is ambiguous. In germline, CDR1 is SGDLS, CDR2 YYNGEE. The CDR3 covers 12 residues. V dropped 3 bases and J dropped 4 bases, with 8 bases sitting between them. The CDR3 loop is CASSGLGYEQYF. In DNA, the CDR3 is TGTGCCAGCAGCGGCCTTGGATACGAGCAGTACTTC.

The chain couples TRBV5-6 to TRBJ1-4; 8 bases are shared with TRBD1. Trimming at V came to 2 bases and at J to 4 bases, leaving 7 bases not matched to a gene. The germline gives CDR1 SGHDT, CDR2 YYEEEE. The CDR3 runs to 16 residues. The CDR3 DNA reads TGTGCCAGCAGCTTTGGATCGACAGGGGTTAATGAAAAACTGTTTTTT. Its protein is CASSFGSTGVNEKLFF.

The CDR3 sequence is CASSQEVGGGGFYEQYF. Written as DNA, the CDR3 is TGTGCCAGCAGCCAAGAGGTGGGAGGGGGGGGGTTTTACGAGCAGTACTTC. This chain links TRBV7-2 with TRBJ2-7, with D possibly being TRBD2 (7 bases). Per the germline V gene, CDR1 is SGHTA and CDR2 is FQGNSA. V lost 5 bases, J lost 4 bases, and 24 bases lay in between. The CDR3 extends over 17 amino acids. Looking up the rest from reference TRBV7-2 and TRBJ2-7 gives the full variable domain: GAGVSQSPSNKVTEKGKDVELRCDPISGHTALYWYRQSLGQGLEFLIYFQGNSAPDKSGLPSDRFSAERTGGSVSTLTIQRTQQEDSAVYLCASSQEVGGGGFYEQYFGPGTRLTVT.

The gene calls are TRBV6-5 and TRBJ2-2; D possibly matches TRBD1 or TRBD2 (7 bases each). The CDR3 has 17 residues. V lost 10 bases and J lost 3, with 24 bases in between. The germline gives CDR1 MNHEY, CDR2 SVGAGI. The CDR3 DNA follows: TGTGCCACGACGGGGGGACAGAGAGGGACTTACACCGGGGAGCTGTTTTTT. It codes for CATTGGQRGTYTGELFF.

V usage is TRBV7-2 and J usage is TRBJ2-7; D ambiguous. The CDR3 totals 13 residues. Looked up from germline, CDR1 is SGHTA and CDR2 is FQGNSA. Trimming cost V 5 bases and J 5 bases, with 13 bases left between them. In DNA form, the CDR3 reads TGTGCCAGCAGCCCCAATTTCTCGGACGAGCAGTACTTC. Protein: CASSPNFSDEQYF.

In this sample, this clonotype turned up many times. The chain combines TRBV7-2 with TRBJ1-6; maybe TRBD1 (5 bases). The CDR3 sequence is 16 residues long. Trimming left V 5 bases short and J 9 bases short, with 20 bases between. The germline V gene encodes CDR1 SGHTA and CDR2 FQGNSA. CDR3 DNA: TGTGCCAGCAGCCGAGATTCCGGGACTGATCGTTCACCCCTCCACTTT. Protein sequence: CASSRDSGTDRSPLHF.

The rearrangement uses TRBV7-9 and TRBJ2-2; D perhaps matches TRBD1 (5 bases). With 4 bases removed from V and 5 bases from J, the gap between germline ends came to 11 bases. From germline, CDR1 is SEHNR and CDR2 FQNEAQ (reference sequence). This CDR3 spans 14 amino acids. The DNA for the CDR3 is TGTGCCAGCAGCTCCTGGCAGGGAACCGGGGAGCTGTTTTTT. This encodes CASSSWQGTGELFF.

This clonotype was observed a handful of times. The chain couples TRBV15 to TRBJ1-5; 9 nucleotides line up with TRBD1. The germline CDR1 and CDR2 sequences are LNHNV and YYDKDF (reference sequence). J gave up 7 bases and V 1 base, and 5 bases lay outside the gene matches. The CDR3 contains 15 residues. CDR3: CATSRATGGGQPQHF. As DNA, the CDR3 is TGTGCCACCAGCAGAGCGACAGGGGGTGGACAGCCCCAGCATTTT.

V is TRBV12-3 or TRBV12-4 and J is TRBJ2-7; D unresolved. The CDR3 spans 12 residues. Trimming took 5 bases from V and 6 from J, leaving 11 bases between them. Here the CDR3 reads CASSPLASEQYF. For the CDR3, the DNA is TGTGCCAGCAGTCCTTTAGCTTCCGAGCAGTACTTC.

This clonotype was seen at least ten times. The chain combines TRBV11-2 with TRBJ2-5; possibly TRBD1 for D (6 bases). The CDR3 sequence is 15 residues long. Trimming cost V 4 bases and J 2 bases, with 14 bases left between them. Germline CDR1 and CDR2: SGHAT and FQNNGV. CDR3 DNA sequence: TGTGCCAGCAGCTCTCGTTTAGGACAGCAAGAGACCCAGTACTTC. Its protein product is CASSSRLGQQETQYF.

This clonotype occurred many times. The chain carries TRBV11-2 and TRBJ1-6; a weak D match, TRBD1 (5 bases). This CDR3 is 15 amino acids long. Germline CDR1 SGHAT, CDR2 FQNNGV. V gave up 6 bases and J gave up 7 bases, with 16 bases separating them. CDR3 in amino acids: CASRLSWDGNSPLHF. The CDR3 coding sequence is TGTGCCAGCAGGCTTAGTTGGGACGGGAATTCACCCCTCCACTTT.

This clonotype came up once. This clone may be a read error of a much larger clone one base away. The V call is TRBV9, the J call TRBJ1-1, with unresolved D. The V end lost 3 bases, the J end lost 3 bases, and 12 bases lay between the germline ends. Germline assignment: CDR1 SGDLS and CDR2 YYNGEE. The CDR3 totals 14 residues. The DNA of the CDR3 is TGTGCCAGCAGCGGTTCCTACGGAGACACTGAAGCTTTCTTT. This encodes CASSGSYGDTEAFF.

At least ten counts were recorded for this clonotype. This chain uses TRBV9 with TRBJ2-2; no definite D call. Germline loops: CDR1 SGDLS, CDR2 YYNGEE. Trimming removed 0 bases from V and 5 bases from J, with 5 bases in between. This CDR3 is 13 amino acids long. CDR3 in amino acids: CASSVGRTGELFF. Written as DNA, the CDR3 is TGTGCCAGCAGCGTAGGTCGGACCGGGGAGCTGTTTTTT.

The table lists this clonotype with many counts. This rearrangement joins TRBV14 to TRBJ1-2, with TRBD1 as a possible D gene (5 bases). From germline, CDR1 is SGHDN and CDR2 FVKESK. V was clipped by 4 bases and J by 4 bases, with 16 bases between them. The CDR3 runs to 15 residues. CDR3 DNA sequence: TGTGCCAGCAGCCTCTTAACCGGGACGGGCTATGGCTACACCTTC. Protein: CASSLLTGTGYGYTF. The whole variable domain, remainder taken from reference TRBV14 and TRBJ1-2, is EAGVTQFPSHSVIEKGQTVTLRCDPISGHDNLYWYRRVMGKEIKFLLHFVKESKQDESGMPNNRFLAERTGGTYSTLKVQPAELEDSGVYFCASSLLTGTGYGYTFGSGTRLTVV.